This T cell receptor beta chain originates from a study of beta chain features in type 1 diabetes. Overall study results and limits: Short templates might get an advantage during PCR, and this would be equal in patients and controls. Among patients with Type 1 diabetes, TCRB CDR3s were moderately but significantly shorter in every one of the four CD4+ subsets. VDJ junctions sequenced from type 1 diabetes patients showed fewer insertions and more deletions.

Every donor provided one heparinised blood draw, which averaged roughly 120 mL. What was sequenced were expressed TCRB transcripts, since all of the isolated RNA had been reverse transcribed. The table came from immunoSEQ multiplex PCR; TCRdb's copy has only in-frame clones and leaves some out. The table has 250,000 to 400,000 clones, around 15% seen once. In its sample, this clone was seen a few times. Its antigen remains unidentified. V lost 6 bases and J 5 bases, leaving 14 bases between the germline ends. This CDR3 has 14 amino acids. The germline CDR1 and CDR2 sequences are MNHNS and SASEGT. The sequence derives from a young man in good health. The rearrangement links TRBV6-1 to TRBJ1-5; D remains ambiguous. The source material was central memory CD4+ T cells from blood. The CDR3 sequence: CASRQTVGDQPQHF. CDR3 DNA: TGTGCCAGCAGGCAAACTGTTGGGGATCAGCCCCAGCATTTT.